Sequencing of this TCR beta chain was carried out in a study of T cells expressing NK-cell markers. Study summary: Within the sequenced cohort of eight donors, seven exhibited HCMV seropositivity and one was seronegative. Study-wide results and limits: These clonotypes also led the CD3+CD56-NKG2C+ fraction in a handful of donors.

With regard to this clonotype: Its target is not known.

Reanalyzing the 5' RACE reads, TCRdb keeps one entry per CDR3 protein, without DNA. Across about 110,000 distinct CDR3 sequences, the top ten clones capture around 18% of the sample. From germline, CDR1 is MGHRA and CDR2 YSYEKL. The CDR3 is 14 amino acids. This sequence originates from a woman between 18 and 75 years old in good health. The chain joins TRBV4-1 to TRBJ1-1; TCRdb indicates TRBD1, and absent DNA this call remains unverified. Source material: blood T cells: a sorted CD56 or NKG2C T cell subset, CD4+ or CD8+ T cells, or bulk PBMC T cells (not recorded which). The CDR3 is CASSHGRGHTEAFF.